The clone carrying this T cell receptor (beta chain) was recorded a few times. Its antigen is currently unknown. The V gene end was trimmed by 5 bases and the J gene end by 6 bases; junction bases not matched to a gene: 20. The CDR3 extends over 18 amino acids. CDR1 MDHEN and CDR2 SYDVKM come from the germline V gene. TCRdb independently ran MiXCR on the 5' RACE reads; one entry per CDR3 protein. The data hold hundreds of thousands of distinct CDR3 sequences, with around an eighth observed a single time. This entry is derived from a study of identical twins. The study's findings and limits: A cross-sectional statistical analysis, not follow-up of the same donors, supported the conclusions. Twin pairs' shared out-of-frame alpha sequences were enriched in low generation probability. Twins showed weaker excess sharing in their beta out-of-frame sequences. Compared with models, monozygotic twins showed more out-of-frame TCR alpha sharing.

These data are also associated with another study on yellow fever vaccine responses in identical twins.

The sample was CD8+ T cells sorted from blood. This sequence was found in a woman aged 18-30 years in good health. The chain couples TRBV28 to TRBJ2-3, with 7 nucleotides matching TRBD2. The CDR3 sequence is CASSPATRVSGGRDTQYF. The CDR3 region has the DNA TGTGCCAGCAGTCCCGCTACACGGGTGTCGGGGGGTCGGGATACGCAGTATTTT.